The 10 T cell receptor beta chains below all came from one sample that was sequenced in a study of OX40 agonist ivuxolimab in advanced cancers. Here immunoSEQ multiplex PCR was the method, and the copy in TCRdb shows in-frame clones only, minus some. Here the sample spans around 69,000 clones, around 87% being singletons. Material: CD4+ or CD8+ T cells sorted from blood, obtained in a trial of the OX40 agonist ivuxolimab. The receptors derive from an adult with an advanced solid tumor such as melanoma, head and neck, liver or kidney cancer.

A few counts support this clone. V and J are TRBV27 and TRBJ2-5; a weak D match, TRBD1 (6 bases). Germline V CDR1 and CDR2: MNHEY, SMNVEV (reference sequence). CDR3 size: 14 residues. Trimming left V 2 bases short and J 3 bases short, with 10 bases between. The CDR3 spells CASSLSRGEETQYF. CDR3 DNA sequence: TGTGCCAGCAGTTTAAGCAGGGGAGAAGAGACCCAGTACTTC.

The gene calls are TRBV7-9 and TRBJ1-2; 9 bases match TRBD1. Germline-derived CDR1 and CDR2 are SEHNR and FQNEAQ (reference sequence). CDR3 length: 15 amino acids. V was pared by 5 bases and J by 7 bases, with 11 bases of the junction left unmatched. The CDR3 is CASSARDREYFGYTF. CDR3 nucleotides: TGTGCCAGCAGCGCCCGGGACAGGGAGTATTTTGGCTACACCTTC.

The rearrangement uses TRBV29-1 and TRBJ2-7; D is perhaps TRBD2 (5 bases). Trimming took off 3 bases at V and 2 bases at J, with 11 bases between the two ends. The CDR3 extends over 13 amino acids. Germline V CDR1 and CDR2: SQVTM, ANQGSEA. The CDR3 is CSVDSGYPYEQYF. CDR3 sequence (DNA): TGCAGCGTTGATTCGGGGTACCCCTACGAGCAGTACTTC.

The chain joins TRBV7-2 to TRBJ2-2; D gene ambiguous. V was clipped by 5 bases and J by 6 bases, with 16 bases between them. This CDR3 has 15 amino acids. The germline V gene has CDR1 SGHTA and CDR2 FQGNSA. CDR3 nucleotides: TGTGCCAGCAGCCTCCCCCCATTCCCCGCCGGGGAGCTGTTTTTT. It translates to CASSLPPFPAGELFF.

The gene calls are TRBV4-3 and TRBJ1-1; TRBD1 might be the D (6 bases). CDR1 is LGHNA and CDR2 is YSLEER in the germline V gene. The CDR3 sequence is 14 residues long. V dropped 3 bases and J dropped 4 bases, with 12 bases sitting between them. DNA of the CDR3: TGCGCCAGCAGCCAGGGACACCTGGTCACTGAAGCTTTCTTT. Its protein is CASSQGHLVTEAFF.

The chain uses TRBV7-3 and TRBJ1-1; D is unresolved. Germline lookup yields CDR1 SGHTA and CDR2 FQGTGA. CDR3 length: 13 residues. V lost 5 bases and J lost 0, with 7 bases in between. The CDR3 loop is CASSQLLNTEAFF. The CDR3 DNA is TGTGCCAGCAGCCAACTACTGAACACTGAAGCTTTCTTT.

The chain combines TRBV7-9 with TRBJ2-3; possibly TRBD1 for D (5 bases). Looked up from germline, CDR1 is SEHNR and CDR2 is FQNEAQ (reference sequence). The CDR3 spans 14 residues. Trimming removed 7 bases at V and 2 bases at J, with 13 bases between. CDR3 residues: CASTGAENTDTQYF. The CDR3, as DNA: TGTGCCAGCACTGGGGCAGAGAACACAGATACGCAGTATTTT.

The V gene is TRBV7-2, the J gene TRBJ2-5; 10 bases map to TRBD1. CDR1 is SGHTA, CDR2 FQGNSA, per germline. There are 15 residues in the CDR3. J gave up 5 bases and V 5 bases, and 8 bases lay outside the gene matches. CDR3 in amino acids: CASSRRQGARETQYF. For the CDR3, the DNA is TGTGCCAGCAGCAGAAGACAGGGGGCTAGGGAGACCCAGTACTTC.

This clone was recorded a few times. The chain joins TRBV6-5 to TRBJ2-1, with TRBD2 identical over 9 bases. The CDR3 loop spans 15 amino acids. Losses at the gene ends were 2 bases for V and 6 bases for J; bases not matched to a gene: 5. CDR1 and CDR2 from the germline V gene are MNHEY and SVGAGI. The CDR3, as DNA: TGTGCCAGCAGTTACGGCGGGGGGGCAGGCAATGAGCAGTTCTTC. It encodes CASSYGGGAGNEQFF.

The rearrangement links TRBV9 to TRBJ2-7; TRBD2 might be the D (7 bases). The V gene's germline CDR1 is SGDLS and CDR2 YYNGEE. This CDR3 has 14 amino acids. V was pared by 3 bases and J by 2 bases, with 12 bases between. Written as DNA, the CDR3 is TGTGCCAGCAGCGGGGAGGGGGAACCCTACGAGCAGTACTTC. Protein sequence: CASSGEGEPYEQYF.